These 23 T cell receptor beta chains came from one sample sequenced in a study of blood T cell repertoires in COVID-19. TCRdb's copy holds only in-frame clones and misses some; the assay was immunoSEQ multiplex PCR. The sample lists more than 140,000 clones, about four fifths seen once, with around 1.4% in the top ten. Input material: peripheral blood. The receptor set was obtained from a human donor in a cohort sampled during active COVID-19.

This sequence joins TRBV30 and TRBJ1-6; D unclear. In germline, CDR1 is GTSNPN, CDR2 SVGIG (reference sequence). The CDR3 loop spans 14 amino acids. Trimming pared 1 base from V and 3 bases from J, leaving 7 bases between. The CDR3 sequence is CAWSGDNYNSPLHF. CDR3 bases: TGTGCCTGGAGTGGCGATAACTATAATTCACCCCTCCACTTT.

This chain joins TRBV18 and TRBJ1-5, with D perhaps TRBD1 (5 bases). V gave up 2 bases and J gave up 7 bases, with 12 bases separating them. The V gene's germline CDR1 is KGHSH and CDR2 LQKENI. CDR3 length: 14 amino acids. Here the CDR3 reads CASSPAAGMQPQHF. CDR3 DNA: TGTGCCAGCTCACCAGCGGCAGGGATGCAGCCCCAGCATTTT.

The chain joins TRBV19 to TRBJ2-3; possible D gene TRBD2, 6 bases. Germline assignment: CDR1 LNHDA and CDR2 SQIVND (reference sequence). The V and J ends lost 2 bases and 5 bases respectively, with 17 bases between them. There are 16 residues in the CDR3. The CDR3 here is CASSIYSGVGIDTQYF. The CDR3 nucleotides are TGTGCCAGTAGTATATATTCGGGAGTGGGTATAGATACGCAGTATTTT.

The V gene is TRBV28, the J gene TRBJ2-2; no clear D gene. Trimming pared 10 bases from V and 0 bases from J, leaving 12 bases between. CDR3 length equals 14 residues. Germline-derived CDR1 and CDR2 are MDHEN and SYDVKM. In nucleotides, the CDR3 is TGTGCCACCCACGTTACACCGAACACCGGGGAGCTGTTTTTT. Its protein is CATHVTPNTGELFF.

CDR3 amino acids: CASSPWDSQETQYF. The DNA of the CDR3 is TGTGCCAGCAGCCCCTGGGACAGCCAAGAGACCCAGTACTTC. The chain has TRBV7-6 and TRBJ2-5, with 7 bases aligning to TRBD1. V lost 5 bases and J lost 1; bases outside the gene matches: 4. CDR1 is SGHVS and CDR2 is FNYEAQ in the germline V gene. The CDR3 loop spans 14 amino acids.

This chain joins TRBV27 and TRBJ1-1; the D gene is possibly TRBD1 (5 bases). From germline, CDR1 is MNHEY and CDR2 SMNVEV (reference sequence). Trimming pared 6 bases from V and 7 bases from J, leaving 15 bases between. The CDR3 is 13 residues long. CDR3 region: CASRGTIGGEAFF. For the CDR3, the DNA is TGTGCCAGCAGGGGGACGATCGGGGGTGAAGCTTTCTTT.

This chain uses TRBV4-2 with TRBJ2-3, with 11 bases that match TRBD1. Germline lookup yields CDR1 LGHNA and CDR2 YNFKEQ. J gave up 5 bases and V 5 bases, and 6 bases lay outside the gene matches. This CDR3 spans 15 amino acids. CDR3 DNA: TGTGCCAGCAGCTTAACCGGGACAGGGGGAGATACGCAGTATTTT. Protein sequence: CASSLTGTGGDTQYF.

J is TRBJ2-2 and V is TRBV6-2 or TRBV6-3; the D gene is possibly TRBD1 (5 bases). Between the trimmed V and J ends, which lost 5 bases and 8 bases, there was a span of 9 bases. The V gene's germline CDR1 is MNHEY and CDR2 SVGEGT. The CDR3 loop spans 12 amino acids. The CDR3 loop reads CASSGAMGELFF. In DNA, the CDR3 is TGTGCCAGCAGTGGGGCGATGGGGGAGCTGTTTTTT.

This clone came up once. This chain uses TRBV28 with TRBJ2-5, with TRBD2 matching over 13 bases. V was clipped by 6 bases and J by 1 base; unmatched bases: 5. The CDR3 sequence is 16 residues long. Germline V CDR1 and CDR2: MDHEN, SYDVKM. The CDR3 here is CASSSGLAGVQETQYF. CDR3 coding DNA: TGTGCCAGCAGCTCCGGACTAGCGGGAGTCCAAGAGACCCAGTACTTC.

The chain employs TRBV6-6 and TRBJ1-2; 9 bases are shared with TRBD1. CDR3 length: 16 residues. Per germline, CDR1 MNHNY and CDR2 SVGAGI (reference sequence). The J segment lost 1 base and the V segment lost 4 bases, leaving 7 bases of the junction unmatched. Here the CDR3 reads CASSFRDRANNYGYTF. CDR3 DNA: TGTGCCAGCAGTTTCCGGGACAGGGCGAATAACTATGGCTACACCTTC.

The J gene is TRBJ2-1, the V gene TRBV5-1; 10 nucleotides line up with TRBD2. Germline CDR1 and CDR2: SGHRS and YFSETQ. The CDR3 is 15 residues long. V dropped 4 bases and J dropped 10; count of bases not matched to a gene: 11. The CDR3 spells CASSKLAGIGGEQFF. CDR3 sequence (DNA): TGCGCCAGCAGCAAACTAGCGGGAATTGGAGGGGAGCAGTTCTTC.

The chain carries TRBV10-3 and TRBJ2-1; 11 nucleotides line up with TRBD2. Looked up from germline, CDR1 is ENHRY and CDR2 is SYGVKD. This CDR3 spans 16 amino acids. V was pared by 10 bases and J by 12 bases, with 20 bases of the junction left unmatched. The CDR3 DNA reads TGTGCCACCCGCGGAACTAGCGGGAGAGGGGGGTTAGGGCAGTTCTTC. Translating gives CATRGTSGRGGLGQFF.

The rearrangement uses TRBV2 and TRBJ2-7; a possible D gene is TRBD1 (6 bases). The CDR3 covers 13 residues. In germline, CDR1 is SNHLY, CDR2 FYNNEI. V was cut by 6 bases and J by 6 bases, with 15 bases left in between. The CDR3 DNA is TGTGCCAGCAGCGGACAGCCTATTAGCGAGCAGTACTTC. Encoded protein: CASSGQPISEQYF.

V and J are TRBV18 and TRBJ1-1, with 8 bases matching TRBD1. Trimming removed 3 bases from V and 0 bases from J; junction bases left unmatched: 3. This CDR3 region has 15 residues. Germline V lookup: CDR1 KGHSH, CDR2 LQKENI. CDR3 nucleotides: TGTGCCAGCTCACCCCAGGGGGCCCTGAACACTGAAGCTTTCTTT. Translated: CASSPQGALNTEAFF.

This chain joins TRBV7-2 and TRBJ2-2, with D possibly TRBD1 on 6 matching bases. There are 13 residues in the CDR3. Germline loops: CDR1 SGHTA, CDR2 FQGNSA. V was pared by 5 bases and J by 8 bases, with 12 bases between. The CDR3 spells CASSTHRVGELFF. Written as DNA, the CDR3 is TGTGCCAGCAGCACCCACAGGGTGGGGGAGCTGTTTTTT.

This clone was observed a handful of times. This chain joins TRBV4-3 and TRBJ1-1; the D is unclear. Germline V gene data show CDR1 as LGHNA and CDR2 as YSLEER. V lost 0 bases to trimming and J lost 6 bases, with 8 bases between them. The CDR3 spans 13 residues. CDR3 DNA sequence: TGCGCCAGCAGCCAAGATCGGCGGGCTGAAGCTTTCTTT. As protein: CASSQDRRAEAFF.

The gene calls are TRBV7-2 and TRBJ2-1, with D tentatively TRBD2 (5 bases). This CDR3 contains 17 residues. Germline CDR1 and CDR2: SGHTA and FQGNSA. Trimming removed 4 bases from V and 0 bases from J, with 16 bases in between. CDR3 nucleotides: TGTGCCAGCAGCTACGGGGTAGGCGGGCCCTCCTACAATGAGCAGTTCTTC. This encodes CASSYGVGGPSYNEQFF.

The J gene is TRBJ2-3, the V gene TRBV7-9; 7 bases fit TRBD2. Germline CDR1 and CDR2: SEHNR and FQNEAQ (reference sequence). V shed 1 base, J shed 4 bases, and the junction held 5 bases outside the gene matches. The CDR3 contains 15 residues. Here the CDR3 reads CASSLGGGSADTQYF. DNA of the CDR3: TGTGCCAGCAGCTTAGGCGGCGGGAGCGCAGATACGCAGTATTTT.

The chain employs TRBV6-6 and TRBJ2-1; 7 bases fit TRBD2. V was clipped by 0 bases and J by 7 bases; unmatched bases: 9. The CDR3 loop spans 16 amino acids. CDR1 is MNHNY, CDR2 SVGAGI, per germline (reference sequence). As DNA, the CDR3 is TGTGCCAGCAGTTACTCCGGGGGAGGGCCGGGGAATGAGCAGTTCTTC. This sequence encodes CASSYSGGGPGNEQFF.

This CDR3 reads CASSKDRNTEAFF. The CDR3 nucleotides are TGCGCCAGCAGTAAAGACAGGAACACTGAAGCTTTCTTT. The gene calls are TRBV5-1 and TRBJ1-1; tentatively, D is TRBD1 (5 bases). Germline values: CDR1 SGHRS, CDR2 YFSETQ. V gave up 5 bases and J gave up 1 base, with 9 bases separating them. CDR3 length: 13 amino acids.

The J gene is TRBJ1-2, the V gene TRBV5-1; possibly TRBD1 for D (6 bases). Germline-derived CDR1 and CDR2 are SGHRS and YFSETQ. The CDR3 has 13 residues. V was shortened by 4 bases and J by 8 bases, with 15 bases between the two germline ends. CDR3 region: CASSQYREGGYTF. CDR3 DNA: TGCGCCAGCAGCCAATACAGGGAAGGCGGCTACACCTTC.

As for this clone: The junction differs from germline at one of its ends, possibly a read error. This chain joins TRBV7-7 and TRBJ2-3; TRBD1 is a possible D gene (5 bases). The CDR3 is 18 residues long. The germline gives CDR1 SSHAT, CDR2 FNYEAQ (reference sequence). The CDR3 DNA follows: TGTGCTAGCAGCTTAGCTGTGGTAGGGGTAGGAGGCACAGATACGCAGTATTTT. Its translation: CASSLAVVGVGGTDTQYF.

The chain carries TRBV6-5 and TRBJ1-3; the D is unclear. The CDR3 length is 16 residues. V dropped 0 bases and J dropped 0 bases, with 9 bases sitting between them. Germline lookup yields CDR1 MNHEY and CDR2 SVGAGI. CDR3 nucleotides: TGTGCCAGCAGTTACTCGGGCAGTTCCTCTGGAAACACCATATATTTT. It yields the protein CASSYSGSSSGNTIYF.